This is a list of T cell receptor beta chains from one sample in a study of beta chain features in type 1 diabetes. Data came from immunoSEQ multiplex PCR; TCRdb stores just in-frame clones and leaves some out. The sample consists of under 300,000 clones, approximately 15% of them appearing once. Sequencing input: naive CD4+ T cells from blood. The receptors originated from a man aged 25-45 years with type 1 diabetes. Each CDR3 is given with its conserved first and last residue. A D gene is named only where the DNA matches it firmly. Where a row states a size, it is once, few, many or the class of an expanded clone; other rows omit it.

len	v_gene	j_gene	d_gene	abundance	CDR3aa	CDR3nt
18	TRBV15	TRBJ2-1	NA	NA	CATSPDGLAEDSYNEQFF	TGTGCCACCAGCCCCGATGGATTAGCGGAGGATTCCTACAATGAGCAGTTCTTC
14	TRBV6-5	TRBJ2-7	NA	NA	CASSYSSSSYEQYF	TGTGCCAGCAGTTACTCCTCCAGCTCCTACGAGCAGTACTTC
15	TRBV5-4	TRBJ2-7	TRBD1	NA	CASFSTGDRVNEQYF	TGTGCCAGCTTTTCAACGGGGGACAGGGTCAACGAGCAGTACTTC
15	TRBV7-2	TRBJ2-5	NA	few	CASSLQGLGRETQYF	TGTGCCAGCAGCTTACAGGGCCTAGGAAGGGAGACCCAGTACTTC
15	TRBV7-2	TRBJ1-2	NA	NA	CASSLVGVGFYGYTF	TGTGCCAGCAGCTTAGTCGGGGTGGGATTCTATGGCTACACCTTC
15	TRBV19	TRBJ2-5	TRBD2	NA	CASRSVLSGSETQYF	TGTGCCAGTAGGTCGGTCCTCAGCGGGAGTGAGACCCAGTACTTC
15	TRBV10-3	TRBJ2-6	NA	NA	CATGQTISGANVLTF	TGTGCCACCGGACAGACAATATCTGGGGCCAACGTCCTGACTTTC
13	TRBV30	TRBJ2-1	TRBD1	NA	CAGGTEALNEQFF	TGTGCCGGTGGGACAGAGGCCCTCAATGAGCAGTTCTTC
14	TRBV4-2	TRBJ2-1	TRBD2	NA	CASSQDEGLAVHLF	TGTGCCAGCAGCCAAGATGAGGGACTAGCGGTTCACCTCTTC
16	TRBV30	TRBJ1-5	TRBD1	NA	CAWRGTGGAPNQPQHF	TGTGCCTGGAGAGGGACAGGGGGCGCCCCCAATCAGCCCCAGCATTTT
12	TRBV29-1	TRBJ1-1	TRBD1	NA	CSVMTGDTEAFF	TGCAGCGTGATGACAGGGGACACTGAAGCTTTCTTT
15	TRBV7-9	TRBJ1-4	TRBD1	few	CASSADRGPSEKLFF	TGTGCCAGCAGCGCAGACAGGGGGCCGTCTGAAAAACTGTTTTTT
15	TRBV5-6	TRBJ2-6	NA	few	CASTTYGAGANVLTF	TGTGCCAGCACCACGTACGGGGCTGGGGCCAACGTCCTGACTTTC
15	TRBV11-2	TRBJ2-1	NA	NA	CASSFSGRLHNEQFF	TGTGCCAGCAGCTTCAGTGGAAGACTTCACAATGAGCAGTTCTTC
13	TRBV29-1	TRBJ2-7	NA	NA	CSVYSSLSYEQYF	TGCAGCGTTTACAGCTCCCTTTCCTACGAGCAGTACTTC
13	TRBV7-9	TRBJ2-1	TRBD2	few	CASTLLAGGEQFF	TGTGCCAGCACATTGCTAGCGGGAGGCGAGCAGTTCTTC
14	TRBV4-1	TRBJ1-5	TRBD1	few	CASSQGDRVQPQHF	TGCGCCAGCAGCCAAGGAGACAGGGTCCAGCCCCAGCATTTT
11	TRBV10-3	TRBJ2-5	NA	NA	CATRWEETQYF	TGTGCCACCCGCTGGGAGGAGACCCAGTACTTC
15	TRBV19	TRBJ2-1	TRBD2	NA	CASSDSGAAYNEQFF	TGTGCCAGTAGTGATAGCGGGGCAGCTTACAATGAGCAGTTCTTC
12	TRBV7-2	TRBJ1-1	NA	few	CASSPPRGEAFF	TGTGCCAGCAGCCCCCCCCGGGGGGAAGCTTTCTTT
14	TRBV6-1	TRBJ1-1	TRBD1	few	CASSEQGANTEAFF	TGTGCCAGCAGTGAACAGGGGGCGAACACTGAAGCTTTCTTT
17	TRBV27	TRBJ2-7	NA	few	CASKALRAGSPRVEQYF	TGTGCCAGCAAAGCCTTGAGGGCGGGCAGCCCCCGGGTGGAGCAGTACTTC
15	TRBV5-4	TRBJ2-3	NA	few	CASSGGVRVTDTQYF	TGTGCCAGCAGCGGAGGGGTTCGGGTCACAGATACGCAGTATTTT
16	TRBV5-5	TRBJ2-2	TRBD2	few	CASSFRLAANTGELFF	TGTGCCAGCAGCTTCCGACTAGCGGCGAACACCGGGGAGCTGTTTTTT
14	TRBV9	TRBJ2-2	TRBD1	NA	CASGGQGIAGELFF	TGTGCCAGCGGCGGACAGGGTATCGCCGGGGAGCTGTTTTTT
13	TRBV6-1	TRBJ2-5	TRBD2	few	CASSSGRGETQYF	TGTGCCAGCTCTAGCGGGAGAGGCGAGACCCAGTACTTC
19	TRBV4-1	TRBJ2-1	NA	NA	CASSQGRARLLSSYNEQFF	TGCGCCAGCAGCCAAGGGAGGGCGCGCCTTCTCAGCTCCTACAATGAGCAGTTCTTC
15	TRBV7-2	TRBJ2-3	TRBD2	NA	CASSLAAGGTDTQYF	TGTGCCAGCAGTCTAGCGGCGGGAGGCACAGATACGCAGTATTTT
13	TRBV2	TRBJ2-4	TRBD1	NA	CATTGKGADIQYF	TGTGCCACGACAGGGAAAGGGGCCGACATTCAGTACTTC
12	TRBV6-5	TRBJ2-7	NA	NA	CASSNPPSEQYF	TGTGCCAGCAGTAATCCCCCCAGCGAGCAGTACTTC
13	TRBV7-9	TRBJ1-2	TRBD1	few	CASTPRDRAGYTF	TGTGCCAGCACACCCCGGGACAGGGCTGGCTACACCTTC
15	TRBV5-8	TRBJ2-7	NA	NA	CASSLRDTGSYEQYF	TGTGCCAGCAGCTTGAGAGACACAGGGTCCTACGAGCAGTACTTC
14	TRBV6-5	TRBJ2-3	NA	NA	CASCQARDRDTQYF	TGTGCCAGCTGCCAAGCTCGCGACAGGGATACGCAGTATTTT
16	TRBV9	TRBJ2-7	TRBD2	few	CASSVESTSGSYEQYF	TGTGCCAGCAGCGTAGAAAGCACTAGCGGGTCCTACGAGCAGTACTTC
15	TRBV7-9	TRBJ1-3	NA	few	CASSLGGLRGNTIYF	TGTGCCAGCAGCTTAGGAGGGCTGCGGGGAAACACCATATATTTT
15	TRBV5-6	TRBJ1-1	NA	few	CASSLVASSYTEAFF	TGTGCCAGCAGCTTGGTTGCCAGTTCATACACTGAAGCTTTCTTT
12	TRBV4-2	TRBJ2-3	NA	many	CASSPGQDTQYF	TGTGCCAGCAGCCCCGGACAAGATACGCAGTATTTT
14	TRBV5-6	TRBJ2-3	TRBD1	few	CASSLRDRGIAQYF	TGTGCCAGCAGCTTGCGGGACAGGGGCATTGCGCAGTATTTT
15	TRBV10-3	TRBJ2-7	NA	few	CAIGRDGTSPYEQYF	TGTGCCATCGGAAGAGACGGGACTTCTCCCTACGAGCAGTACTTC
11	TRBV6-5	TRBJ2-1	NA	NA	CASRGGWEQFF	TGTGCCAGCAGAGGAGGATGGGAGCAGTTCTTC
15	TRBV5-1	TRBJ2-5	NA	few	CASSSQGIVQETQYF	TGCGCCAGCAGCTCACAGGGAATCGTCCAAGAGACCCAGTACTTC
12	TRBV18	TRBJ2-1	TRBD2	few	CASSSPGLAQFF	TGTGCCAGCTCATCTCCGGGACTAGCACAGTTCTTC
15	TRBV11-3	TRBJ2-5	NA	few	CASSGRSEERETQYF	TGTGCCAGCAGCGGAAGGTCGGAGGAGAGGGAGACCCAGTACTTC
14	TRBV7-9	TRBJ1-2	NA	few	CASSLSTVNYGYTF	TGTGCCAGCAGCCTATCGACAGTTAACTATGGCTACACCTTC
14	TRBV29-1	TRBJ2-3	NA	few	CSVEDFGGQDTQYF	TGCAGCGTTGAGGATTTCGGGGGGCAAGATACGCAGTATTTT
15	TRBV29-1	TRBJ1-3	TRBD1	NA	CSLNRGPRSGNTIYF	TGCAGCCTGAACAGGGGGCCCCGCTCTGGAAACACCATATATTTT
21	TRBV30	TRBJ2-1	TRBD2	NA	CAWSVRWGLAGGFSSYNEQFF	TGTGCCTGGAGTGTACGGTGGGGACTAGCGGGAGGGTTCAGCTCCTACAATGAGCAGTTCTTC
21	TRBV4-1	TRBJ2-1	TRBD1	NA	CASSPLSPGTGGASSYNEQFF	TGCGCCAGCAGCCCCTTATCCCCGGGGACAGGGGGCGCAAGCTCCTACAATGAGCAGTTCTTC
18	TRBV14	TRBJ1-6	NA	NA	CASSQDSRQQGYNSPLHF	TGTGCCAGCAGCCAAGATTCTAGGCAACAGGGATATAATTCACCCCTCCACTTT
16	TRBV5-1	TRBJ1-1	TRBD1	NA	CASSYQGQGIDTEAFF	TGCGCCAGCAGCTACCAGGGACAGGGGATTGACACTGAAGCTTTCTTT
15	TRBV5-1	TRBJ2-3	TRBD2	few	CASSPTAGAQGTQYF	TGCGCCAGCAGCCCTACAGCGGGGGCGCAGGGTACGCAGTATTTT
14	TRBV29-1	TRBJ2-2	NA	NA	CSARRGLDTGELFF	TGCAGCGCCAGGAGAGGGTTGGACACCGGGGAGCTGTTTTTT
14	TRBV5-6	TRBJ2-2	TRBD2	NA	CASSLGTSSGELFF	TGTGCCAGCAGCTTGGGGACTAGCTCCGGGGAGCTGTTTTTT
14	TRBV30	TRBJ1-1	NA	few	CAWSATGWGTEAFF	TGTGCCTGGAGCGCCACAGGGTGGGGCACTGAAGCTTTCTTT